This T cell receptor beta chain was obtained from a study of Tregs in tolerant kidney transplant recipients. This table comes from immunoSEQ multiplex PCR, and its TCRdb copy is limited to in-frame clones, with some not included. The sample comprises some 70,000 clones, roughly 84% of which are singletons, and approximately 4.8% rests with the top ten. On this clone: Its antigen is not identified.

CD4+CD25+CD127- Tregs, CD4+CD25- non-Tregs, CD4 and CD8 cells were sorted. Study-wide points: Findings come from small patient numbers and require larger validation. Tregs expanded with activated donor B cells seemed most donor-specific. Biological reproducibility was not directly addressed, but technical replication error appeared minimal.

The specimen sequenced was CD4+ T cells from blood. This clonotype was sampled from a human donor in good health.

The CDR3 coding sequence is TGTGCCTGGGGGGTACGCACAGGGCCTGGTGAGCAGTTCTTC. Protein: CAWGVRTGPGEQFF. The genes are TRBV30 and TRBJ2-1; perhaps TRBD1 as D (6 bases). The CDR3 totals 14 residues. Per the germline V gene, CDR1 is GTSNPN and CDR2 is SVGIG (reference sequence). The ends were cut back, 5 bases at V and 9 bases at J, with 20 bases in the middle.